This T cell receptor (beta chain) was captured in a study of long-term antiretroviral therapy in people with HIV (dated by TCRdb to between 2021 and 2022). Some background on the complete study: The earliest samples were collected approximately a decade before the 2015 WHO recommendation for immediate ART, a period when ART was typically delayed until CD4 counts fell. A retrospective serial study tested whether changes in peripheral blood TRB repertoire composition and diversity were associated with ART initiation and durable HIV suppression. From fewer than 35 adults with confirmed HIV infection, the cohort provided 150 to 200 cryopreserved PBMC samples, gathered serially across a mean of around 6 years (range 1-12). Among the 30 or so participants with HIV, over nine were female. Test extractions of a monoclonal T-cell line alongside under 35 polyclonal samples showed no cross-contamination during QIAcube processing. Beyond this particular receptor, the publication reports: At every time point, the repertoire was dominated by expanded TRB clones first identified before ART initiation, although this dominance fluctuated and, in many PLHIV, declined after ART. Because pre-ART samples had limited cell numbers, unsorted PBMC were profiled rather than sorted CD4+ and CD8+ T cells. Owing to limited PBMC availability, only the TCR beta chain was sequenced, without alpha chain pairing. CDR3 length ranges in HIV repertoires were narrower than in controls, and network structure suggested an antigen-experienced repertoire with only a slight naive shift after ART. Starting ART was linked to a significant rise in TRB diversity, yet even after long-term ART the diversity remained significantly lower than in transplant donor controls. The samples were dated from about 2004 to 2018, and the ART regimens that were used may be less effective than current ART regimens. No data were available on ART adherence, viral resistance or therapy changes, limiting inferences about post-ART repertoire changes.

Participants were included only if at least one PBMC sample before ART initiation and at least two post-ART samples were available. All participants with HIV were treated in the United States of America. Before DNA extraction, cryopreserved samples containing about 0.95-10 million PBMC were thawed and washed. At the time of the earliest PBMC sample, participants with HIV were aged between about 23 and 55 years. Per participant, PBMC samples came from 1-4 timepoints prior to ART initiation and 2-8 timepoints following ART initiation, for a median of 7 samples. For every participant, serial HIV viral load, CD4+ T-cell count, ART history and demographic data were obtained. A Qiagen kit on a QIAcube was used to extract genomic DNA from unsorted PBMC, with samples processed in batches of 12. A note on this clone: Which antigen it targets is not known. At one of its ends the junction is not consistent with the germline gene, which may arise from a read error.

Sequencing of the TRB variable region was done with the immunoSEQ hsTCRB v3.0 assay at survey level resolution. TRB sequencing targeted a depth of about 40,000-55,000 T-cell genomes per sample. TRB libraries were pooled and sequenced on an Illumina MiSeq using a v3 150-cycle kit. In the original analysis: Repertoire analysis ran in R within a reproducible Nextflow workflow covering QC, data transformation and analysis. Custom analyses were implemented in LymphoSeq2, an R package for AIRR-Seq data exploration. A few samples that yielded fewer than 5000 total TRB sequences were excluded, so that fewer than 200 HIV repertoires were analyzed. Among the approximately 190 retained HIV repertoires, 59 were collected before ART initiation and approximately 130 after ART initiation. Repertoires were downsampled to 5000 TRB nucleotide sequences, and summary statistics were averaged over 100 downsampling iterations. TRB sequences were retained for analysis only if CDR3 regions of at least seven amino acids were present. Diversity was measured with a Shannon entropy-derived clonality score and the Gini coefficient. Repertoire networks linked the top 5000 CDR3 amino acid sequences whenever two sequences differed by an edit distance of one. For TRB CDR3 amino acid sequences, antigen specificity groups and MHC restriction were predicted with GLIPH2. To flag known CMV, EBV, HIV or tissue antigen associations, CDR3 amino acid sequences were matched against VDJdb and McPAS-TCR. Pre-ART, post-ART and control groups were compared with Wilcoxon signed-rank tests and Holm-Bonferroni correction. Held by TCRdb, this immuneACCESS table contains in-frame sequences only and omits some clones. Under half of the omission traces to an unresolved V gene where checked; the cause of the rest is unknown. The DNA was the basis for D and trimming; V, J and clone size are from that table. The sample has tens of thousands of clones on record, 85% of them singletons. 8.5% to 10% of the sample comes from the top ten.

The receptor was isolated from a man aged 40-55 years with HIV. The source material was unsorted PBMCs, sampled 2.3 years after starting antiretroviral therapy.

The CDR3 is CASRPAGGGRLGTGELFF. The DNA sequence is TGTGCTAGCAGACCCGCAGGAGGCGGGAGATTAGGCACCGGGGAGCTGTTTTTT. The rearrangement combines TRBV7-7 with TRBJ2-2, with 7 bases matching TRBD2. In the germline V gene (reference sequence), CDR1 corresponds to SSHAT and CDR2 to FNYEAQ. The CDR3, cysteine through phenylalanine, is 18 amino acids long. Solely the CDR3 DNA is kept, with 54 bases framed from the first base. The full variable domain, completed from the reference TRBV7-7 and TRBJ2-2 proteins outside the CDR3, reads GAGVSQSPRYKVTKRGQDVTLRCDPISSHATLYWYQQALGQGPEFLTYFNYEAQPDKSGLPSDRFSAERPEGSISTLTIQRTEQRDSAMYRCASRPAGGGRLGTGELFFGEGSRLTVL.